This T cell receptor (beta chain) was profiled in a study of blood T cell repertoires in COVID-19. Study-level information: PBMCs, B-cell-depleted T cells, or T cells provided the cDNA or gDNA that made up the material.

Measured with immunoSEQ multiplex PCR; TCRdb has only the in-frame clones, and not every one. The table has roughly 75,000 clones, over 70% seen once; the top ten hold over 8.5%. The V gene's germline CDR1 is GTSNPN and CDR2 SVGIG (reference sequence). Trimming removed 2 bases from V and 2 bases from J; junction bases left unmatched: 5. The CDR3 sequence is 14 residues long. The chain couples TRBV30 to TRBJ1-2; 7 positions match TRBD1. The source is a man over 45 with acute or convalescent COVID-19. Sequences were obtained from peripheral blood. CDR3 coding DNA: TGTGCCTGGAGTCCGCCGGGACAGAACTATGGCTACACCTTC. Amino acids: CAWSPPGQNYGYTF.